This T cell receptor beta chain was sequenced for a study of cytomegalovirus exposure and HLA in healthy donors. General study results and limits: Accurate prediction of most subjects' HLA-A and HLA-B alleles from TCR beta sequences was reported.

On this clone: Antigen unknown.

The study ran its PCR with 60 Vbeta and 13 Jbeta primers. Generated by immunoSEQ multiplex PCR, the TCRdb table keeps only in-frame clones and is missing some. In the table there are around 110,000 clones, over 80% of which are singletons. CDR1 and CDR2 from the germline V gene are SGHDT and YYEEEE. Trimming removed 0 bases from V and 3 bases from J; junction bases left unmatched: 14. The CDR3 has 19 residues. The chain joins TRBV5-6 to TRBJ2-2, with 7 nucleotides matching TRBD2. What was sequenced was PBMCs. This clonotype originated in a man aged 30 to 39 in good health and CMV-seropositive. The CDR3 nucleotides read TGTGCCAGCAGCTTGGGGAGGTGGGGCCCGGGGGGACACACCGGGGAGCTGTTTTTT. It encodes CASSLGRWGPGGHTGELFF.